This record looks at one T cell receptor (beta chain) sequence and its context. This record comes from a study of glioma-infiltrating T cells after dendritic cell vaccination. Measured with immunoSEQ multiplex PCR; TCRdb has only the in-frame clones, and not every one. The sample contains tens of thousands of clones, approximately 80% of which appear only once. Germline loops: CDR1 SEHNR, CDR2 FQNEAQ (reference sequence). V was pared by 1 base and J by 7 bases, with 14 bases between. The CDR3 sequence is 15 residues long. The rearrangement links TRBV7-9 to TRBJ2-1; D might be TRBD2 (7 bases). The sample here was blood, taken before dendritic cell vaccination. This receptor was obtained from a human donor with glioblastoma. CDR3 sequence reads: CASSLDGGAVNEQFF. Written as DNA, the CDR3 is TGTGCCAGCAGCTTAGATGGGGGGGCTGTGAATGAGCAGTTCTTC.